The present T cell receptor beta chain was sequenced within a study of shared clonotypes between healthy human individuals. Method: immunoSEQ multiplex PCR; TCRdb's copy keeps in-frame clones and lacks some. In the table there are over 2 million clones, 95% of which are singletons. A word on this clone: With a much larger clone just one base away, this may be a read error.

Splitting of CD4+ cells produced CD45RA+ naive and CD45RA-negative memory subsets. The sequenced material came from naive CD4+ T cells sorted from blood. Subset: CD45RA+ positively selected. The receptor was isolated from a man younger than 30 in good health.

The CDR3 nucleotides are TGTGCCTGGAAGGGGGAGCTGAACACTGAAGCTTTCTTT. Its protein is CAWKGELNTEAFF. V gene TRBV30 combines with J gene TRBJ1-1; TRBD1 is a possible D gene (6 bases). CDR3 size: 13 residues. V lost 4 bases, J lost 0 bases, and 9 bases lay in between. Germline values: CDR1 GTSNPN, CDR2 SVGIG (reference sequence). The full variable domain, with the rest looked up from reference TRBV30 and TRBJ1-1, is SQTIHQWPATLVQPVGSPLSLECTVEGTSNPNLYWYRQAAGRGLQLLFYSVGIGQISSEVPQNLSASRPQDRQFILSSKKLLLSDSGFYLCAWKGELNTEAFFGQGTRLTVV.